The clone carrying this TCR beta chain was seen more than once but under ten times. As yet, its antigen is unknown. TCR beta CDR3 regions were amplified from RNA. HTBI primers were used for first-round RT-PCR of the TCR CDR3. TCRdb reanalysed the multiplex PCR reads using MiXCR and keeps one entry per CDR3 protein. The table has around 600,000 distinct CDR3 sequences, roughly 46% seen once; the top ten hold more than 7%. The data are from a study of T cells in Graves' hyperthyroidism and ophthalmopathy. V lost 4 bases and J lost 4; bases outside the gene matches: 10. Germline CDR1 and CDR2: SGHRS and YFSETQ. The CDR3 runs to 18 residues. Regarding the study as a whole: By a 13 V-J model, ophthalmopathy was set apart from stable hyperthyroidism. With a median lead of roughly 6.8 months before onset, the model predicted ophthalmopathy. Blood samples included most of the expanded thyroid clonotypes exceeding 0.001.

The receptor was isolated from an adult man with Graves' disease, either hyperthyroidism or ophthalmopathy (not recorded which). The sample consisted of peripheral blood or thyroid tissue (not recorded which). V is TRBV5-1 and J is TRBJ2-2, with TRBD2 identical over 13 bases. The CDR3 bases are TGCGCCAGCAGCCCCCTGGGACTAGCGGGAATAGGCACCGGGGAGCTGTTTTTT. Protein: CASSPLGLAGIGTGELFF. The whole variable domain, filled in from reference TRBV5-1 and TRBJ2-2, reads KAGVTQTPRYLIKTRGQQVTLSCSPISGHRSVSWYQQTPGQGLQFLFEYFSETQRNKGNFPGRFSGRQFSNSRSEMNVSTLELGDSALYLCASSPLGLAGIGTGELFFGEGSRLTVL.